A single T cell receptor beta chain is shown here with its context. Its matching antigen is unknown. The same CDR3 arises from other DNA sequences in this sample as well. The V and J ends lost 2 bases and 2 bases respectively, with 7 bases between them. CDR1 SGHTA and CDR2 FQGNSA come from the germline V gene. This CDR3 is built from 13 residues. Sequenced by immunoSEQ multiplex PCR; TCRdb stores in-frame clones only, minus some. Altogether some 49,000 clones are present, 65% to 90% being singletons, with the ten largest covering 4.5% to 6.5%. This sample was taken from a study of T cell clonotyping in hematopoietic cell transplantation. About the study: Recipient samples before transplant were obtained post-cytoreduction. Study observations and caveats: Graft donor and pretransplant recipient Inverse Simpson Index values predicted broader posttransplant TCR diversity. Pathologically expanded recipient clonotypes increased progressively from day 30 to day 180 as diversity fell. Few recipient clonotypes overlapped donors; over 95% were de novo at given depth.

Time point indicated: recipient sample about 28 days before transplant, after cytoreduction. The sequence derives from a man between 60 and 75 years old with biphenotypic leukemia. Some clones in this sample may be carry-over from other donors' samples. This chain links TRBV7-2 with TRBJ2-7; TRBD2 is a possible D gene (5 bases). Source: peripheral blood mononuclear cells, taken before stem cell transplant. This CDR3 reads CASSLSGAYEQYF. The CDR3 DNA follows: TGTGCCAGCAGCTTATCCGGGGCCTACGAGCAGTACTTC.